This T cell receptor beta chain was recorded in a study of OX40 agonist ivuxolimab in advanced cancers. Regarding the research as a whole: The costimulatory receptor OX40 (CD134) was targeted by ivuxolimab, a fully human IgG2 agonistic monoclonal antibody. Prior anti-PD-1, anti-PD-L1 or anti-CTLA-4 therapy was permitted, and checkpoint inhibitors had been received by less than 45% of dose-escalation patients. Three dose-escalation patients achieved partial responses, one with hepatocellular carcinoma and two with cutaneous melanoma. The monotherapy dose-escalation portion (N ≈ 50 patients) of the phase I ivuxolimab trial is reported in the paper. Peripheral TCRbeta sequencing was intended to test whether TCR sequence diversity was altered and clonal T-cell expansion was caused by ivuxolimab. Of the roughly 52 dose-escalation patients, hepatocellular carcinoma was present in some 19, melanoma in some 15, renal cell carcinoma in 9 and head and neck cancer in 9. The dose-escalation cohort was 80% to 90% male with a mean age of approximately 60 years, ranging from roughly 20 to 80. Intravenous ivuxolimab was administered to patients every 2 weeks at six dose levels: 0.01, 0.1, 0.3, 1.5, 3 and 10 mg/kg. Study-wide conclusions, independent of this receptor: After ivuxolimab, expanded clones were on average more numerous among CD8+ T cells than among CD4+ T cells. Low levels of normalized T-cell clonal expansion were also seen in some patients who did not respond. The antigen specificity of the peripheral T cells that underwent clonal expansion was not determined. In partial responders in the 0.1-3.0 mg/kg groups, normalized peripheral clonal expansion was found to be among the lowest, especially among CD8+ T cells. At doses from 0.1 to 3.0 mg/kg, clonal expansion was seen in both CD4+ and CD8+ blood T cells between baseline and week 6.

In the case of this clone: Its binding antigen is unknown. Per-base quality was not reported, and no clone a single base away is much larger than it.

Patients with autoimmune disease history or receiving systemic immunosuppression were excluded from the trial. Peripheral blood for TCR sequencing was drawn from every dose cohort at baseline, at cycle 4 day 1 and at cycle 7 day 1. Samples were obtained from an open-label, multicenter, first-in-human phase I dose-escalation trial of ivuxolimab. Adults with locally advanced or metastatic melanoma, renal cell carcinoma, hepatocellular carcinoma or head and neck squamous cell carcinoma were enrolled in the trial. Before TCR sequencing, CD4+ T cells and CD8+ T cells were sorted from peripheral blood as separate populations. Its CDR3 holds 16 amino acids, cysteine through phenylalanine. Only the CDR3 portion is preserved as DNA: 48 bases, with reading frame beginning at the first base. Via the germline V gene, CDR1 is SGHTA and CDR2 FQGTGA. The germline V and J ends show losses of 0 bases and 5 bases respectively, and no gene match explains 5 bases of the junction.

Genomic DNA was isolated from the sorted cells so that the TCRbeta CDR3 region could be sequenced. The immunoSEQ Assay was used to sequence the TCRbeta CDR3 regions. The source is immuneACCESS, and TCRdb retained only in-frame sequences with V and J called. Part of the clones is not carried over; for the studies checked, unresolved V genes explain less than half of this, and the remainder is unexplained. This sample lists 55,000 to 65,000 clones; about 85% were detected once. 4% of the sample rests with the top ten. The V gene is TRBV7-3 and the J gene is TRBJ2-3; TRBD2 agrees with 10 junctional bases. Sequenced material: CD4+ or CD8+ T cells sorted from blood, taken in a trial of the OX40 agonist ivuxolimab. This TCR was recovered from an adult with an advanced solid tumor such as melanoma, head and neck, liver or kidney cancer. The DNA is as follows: TGTGCCAGCAGCTTAACTGCTAGCGGGAGTAGAGATACGCAGTATTTT. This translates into CASSLTASGSRDTQYF.